Listed below are T cell receptor beta chains from one sample, sequenced in a study of cytomegalovirus exposure and HLA in healthy donors. Profiled with immunoSEQ multiplex PCR; TCRdb holds only in-frame clones, not every one. The sample yields 150,000 to 250,000 clones, about three quarters seen once. The sample consisted of PBMCs. Every receptor here comes from a young woman in good health and CMV-seronegative. CDR3s include the opening cysteine and the closing phenylalanine or tryptophan. Each record gives: clone size, D gene, J gene, V gene, CDR3 DNA, CDR3 protein. A D gene is named only where the DNA matches it firmly. A clone size is listed for some rows: how often the clone was seen (once, few, many), or a class if it is expanded.

abundance: -
d_gene: TRBD2
j_gene: TRBJ2-5
v_gene: TRBV7-9
CDR3nt: TGTGCCAGCAGCTTAAGTACTAGCGGGGTGTGGGAGACCCAGTACTTC
CDR3aa: CASSLSTSGVWETQYF

abundance: -
d_gene: -
j_gene: TRBJ2-7
v_gene: TRBV5-1
CDR3nt: TGCGCCAGCAGCAGAGGAGGTAACTACGAGCAGTACTTC
CDR3aa: CASSRGGNYEQYF

abundance: -
d_gene: -
j_gene: TRBJ1-3
v_gene: TRBV19
CDR3nt: TGTGCCAGTAGTATAGCGCGGGACGCTGGAAACACCATATATTTT
CDR3aa: CASSIARDAGNTIYF

abundance: -
d_gene: -
j_gene: TRBJ2-5
v_gene: TRBV21-1
CDR3nt: -
CDR3aa: CASVGQGAKTQYF

abundance: -
d_gene: -
j_gene: TRBJ2-7
v_gene: TRBV11-2
CDR3nt: TGTGCCAGCAGCCTAGGGACGGGGTCCTACGAGCAGTACTTC
CDR3aa: CASSLGTGSYEQYF

abundance: -
d_gene: TRBD1
j_gene: TRBJ2-6
v_gene: TRBV27
CDR3nt: TGTGCCAGCAGTTTATGGTCCAGGGGGCCTGGGGCCAACGTCCTGACTTTC
CDR3aa: CASSLWSRGPGANVLTF

abundance: -
d_gene: -
j_gene: TRBJ1-1
v_gene: TRBV5-1
CDR3nt: TGCGCCAGCAGCTTCGGAGATAACACTGAAGCTTTCTTT
CDR3aa: CASSFGDNTEAFF

abundance: few
d_gene: -
j_gene: TRBJ1-6
v_gene: TRBV7-8
CDR3nt: TGTGCCAGCAGCTTGAACGGGGAGAGCTTCACGCCCCTCCACTTT
CDR3aa: CASSLNGESFTPLHF

abundance: -
d_gene: TRBD1
j_gene: TRBJ1-4
v_gene: TRBV7-2
CDR3nt: TGTGCCAGCAGCTCCAACAGGGGAGGTGAAAAACTGTTTTTT
CDR3aa: CASSSNRGGEKLFF

abundance: -
d_gene: TRBD1
j_gene: TRBJ1-2
v_gene: TRBV9
CDR3nt: TGTGCCAGCAGCGTTGATGGAGGGGGCGACTATGGCTACACCTTC
CDR3aa: CASSVDGGGDYGYTF

abundance: many
d_gene: TRBD1
j_gene: TRBJ1-5
v_gene: TRBV27
CDR3nt: TGTGCCAGCAGTAGACAGGGTCGGCAGCCCCAGCATTTT
CDR3aa: CASSRQGRQPQHF

abundance: -
d_gene: TRBD2
j_gene: TRBJ2-1
v_gene: TRBV6-6
CDR3nt: TGTGCCAGCACCCTAGAGGGACTACCGATCAATGAGCAGTTCTTC
CDR3aa: CASTLEGLPINEQFF

abundance: -
d_gene: TRBD1
j_gene: TRBJ1-2
v_gene: TRBV19
CDR3nt: TGTGCCAGTAGTAAGGGGACAGGGGATGTAGATGGCTACACCTTC
CDR3aa: CASSKGTGDVDGYTF